The TCR beta chain described here comes from a study of cytomegalovirus exposure and HLA in healthy donors. Study observations and caveats: The later analysis indicated that the majority of CMV-associated TCR beta chains appeared HLA-restricted.

In germline, CDR1 is SNHLY, CDR2 FYNNEI. Trimming stripped 8 bases from V and 5 bases from J, with 25 bases between. There are 16 residues in the CDR3. As concerns this clone: Its antigen is undetermined.

PCR employed 60 Vbeta and 13 Jbeta primers. TCRdb keeps only in-frame clones here, not all; method: immunoSEQ multiplex PCR. The sample contains some 100,000 clones, 75% to 85% of which appear only once. Sample: PBMCs. This rearrangement joins TRBV2 to TRBJ2-7; possible D gene TRBD1, 5 bases. The TCR sequence derives from a woman under 30 in good health and CMV-seronegative. CDR3 bases: TGTGCCAGCGCCTCCGTTTGGGCAGGGCTTGAGGACGAGCAGTACTTC. Translated, it gives CASASVWAGLEDEQYF.